The T cell receptor beta chain described here comes from a study of metastatic and nonmetastatic thyroid tumors. Trimming at V came to 0 bases and at J to 2 bases, leaving 6 bases not matched to a gene. Germline-derived CDR1 and CDR2 are LGHNA and YNFKEQ. The CDR3 length is 16 residues. This clone has a count of ten or more. Among the patients, none had received any treatment before thyroid surgery. Original analysis: The study built a papillary thyroid cancer distant-metastasis classifier from CDR3 differences across clinicopathological groups. TCRdb used MiXCR to call clones anew from the PCR reads. The V and J calls shown here were made by TCRdb, not taken from the authors' results. Among just under 20,000 clones, approximately 24% were seen once, and the ten largest hold 8% to 13%.

The chain employs TRBV4-2 and TRBJ2-7; TRBD2 aligns across 8 bases. Specimen: tumor tissue. The sequence was obtained from a male donor with papillary thyroid cancer or a benign thyroid nodule (not recorded which). Some clones in this sample may be carry-over from other donors' samples. CDR3 nucleotides: TGTGCCAGCAGCCAAGAAGGGCTTAGCGGGACCTACGAGCAGTACTTC. Translation gives CASSQEGLSGTYEQYF.